This T cell receptor beta chain emerged from a study of regulatory T cells in long-lasting Graves disease. Notes on the study in general: Persistent disease showed a preference for TRBV28, TRBJ1-2 and TRBJ2-5. Patients with persistent disease shared fewer than 3,500 public clonotypes, outpacing the roughly 970 shared by new patients. Tissue studied was limited to peripheral blood, excluding thyroid tissue.

With regard to this clonotype: The antigen is undetermined.

The V gene end was trimmed by 5 bases and the J gene end by 4 bases; junction bases not matched to a gene: 12. The CDR3 sequence is 17 residues long. CDR1 and CDR2 from the germline V gene are SGHTA and FQGNSA. The time point is: persistent/refractory GD, antithyroid drugs over 5 years with positive TRAb. PBMC-derived RNA was used for the TCR library. The authors drew around 9 milliliters of peripheral blood into EDTA tubes. iRepertoire HTBI primers and Arm-PCR of CDR3 regions built TCR beta libraries. Using its own MiXCR run on the multiplex PCR reads, TCRdb lists one record per CDR3 protein. This table has hundreds of thousands of distinct CDR3 sequences, 25% to 30% appearing once.

The V gene is TRBV7-2, the J gene TRBJ2-7; TRBD2 aligns across 12 bases. Sequencing used peripheral blood mononuclear cells (PBMCs), obtained when the disease was refractory, from a patient treated with antithyroid drugs. This clonotype was sampled from a female donor with Graves disease. CDR3 region: CASSTTGTSGFNYEQYF. CDR3 nucleotides: TGTGCCAGCAGCACCACGGGGACTAGCGGGTTTAATTACGAGCAGTACTTC.